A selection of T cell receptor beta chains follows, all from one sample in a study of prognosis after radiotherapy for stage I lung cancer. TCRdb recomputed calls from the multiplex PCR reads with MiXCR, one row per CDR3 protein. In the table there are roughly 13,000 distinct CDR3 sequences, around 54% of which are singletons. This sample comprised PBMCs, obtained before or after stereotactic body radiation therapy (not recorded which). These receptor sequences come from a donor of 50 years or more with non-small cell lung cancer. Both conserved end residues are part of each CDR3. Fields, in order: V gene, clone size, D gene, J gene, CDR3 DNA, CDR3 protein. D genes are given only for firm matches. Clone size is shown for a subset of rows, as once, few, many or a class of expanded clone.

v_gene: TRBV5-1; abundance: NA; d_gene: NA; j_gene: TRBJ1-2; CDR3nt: TGCGCCAGCAGCTTTTTGGGGTATGGCTACACCTTC; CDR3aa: CASSFLGYGYTF
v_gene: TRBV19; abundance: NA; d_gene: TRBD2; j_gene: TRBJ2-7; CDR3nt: TGTGCCAGTAGTCCCGGGGGGTATGAGCAGTACTTC; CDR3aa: CASSPGGYEQYF
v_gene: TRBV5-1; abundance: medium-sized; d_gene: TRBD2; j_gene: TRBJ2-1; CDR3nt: TGCGCCAGCAGCTTGGGTCTAGCGGGAGGCTTCTACAATGAGCAGTTCTTC; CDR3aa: CASSLGLAGGFYNEQFF
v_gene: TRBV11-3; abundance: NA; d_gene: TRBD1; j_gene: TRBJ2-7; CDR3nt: TGTGCCAGCAGCGCTACAGGGGACCACGAGCAGTACTTC; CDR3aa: CASSATGDHEQYF
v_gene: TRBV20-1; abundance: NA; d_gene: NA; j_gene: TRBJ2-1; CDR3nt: TGCAGTGCTAGGAGCCGCCCTTTTGAAGGGACCTCCTACAATGAGCAGTTCTTC; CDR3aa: CSARSRPFEGTSYNEQFF
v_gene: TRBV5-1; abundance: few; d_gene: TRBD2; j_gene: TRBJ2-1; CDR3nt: TGCGCCAGCAGCTCCTTGGGGGGGAATGAGCAGTTCTTC; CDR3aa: CASSSLGGNEQFF
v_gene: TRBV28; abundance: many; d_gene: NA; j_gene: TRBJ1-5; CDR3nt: TGTGCCAGCCTTGGGGGGGGGATGGAGCCCCAGCATTTT; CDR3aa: CASLGGGMEPQHF
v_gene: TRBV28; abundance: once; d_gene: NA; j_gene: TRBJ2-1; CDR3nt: TGTGCCAGCAGTTTACTTCAGGGGCTCATGAAGTTCTTC; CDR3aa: CASSLLQGLMKFF
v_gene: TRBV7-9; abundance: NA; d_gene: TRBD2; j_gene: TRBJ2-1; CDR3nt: TGTGCCAGCAGCACTACTAGCGGGAAGTTCAATGAGCAGTTCTTC; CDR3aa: CASSTTSGKFNEQFF
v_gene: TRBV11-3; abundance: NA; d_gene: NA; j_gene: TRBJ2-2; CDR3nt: TGTGCCAGCAGCTTACGGGTGGGGTCGAACACCGGGGAGCTGTTTTTT; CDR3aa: CASSLRVGSNTGELFF
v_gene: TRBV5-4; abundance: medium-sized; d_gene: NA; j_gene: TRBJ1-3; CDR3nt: TGTGCCAGCACCTCCTGGGGAGGGAAAACTGGAAACACCATATATTTT; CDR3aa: CASTSWGGKTGNTIYF
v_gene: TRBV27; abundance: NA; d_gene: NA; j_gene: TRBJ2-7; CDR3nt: TGTGCCAGCAGTTTATCCCACAGAAAGAGCTCCTACGAGCAGTACTTC; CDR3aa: CASSLSHRKSSYEQYF
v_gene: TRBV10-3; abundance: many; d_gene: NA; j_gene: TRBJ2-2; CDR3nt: TGTGCCATCAGTGAGTCGATCGGGGAGCTGTTTTTT; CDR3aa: CAISESIGELFF
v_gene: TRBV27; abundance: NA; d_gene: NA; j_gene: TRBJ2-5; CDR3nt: TGTGCCAGCAGTGCATACACGGGGCGAGAGACCCAGTACTTC; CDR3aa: CASSAYTGRETQYF
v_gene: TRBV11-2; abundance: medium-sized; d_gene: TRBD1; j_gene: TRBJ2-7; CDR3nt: TGTGCCAGCAGCTTTAGGGACAGGGGAATTGACGAGCAGTACTTC; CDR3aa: CASSFRDRGIDEQYF
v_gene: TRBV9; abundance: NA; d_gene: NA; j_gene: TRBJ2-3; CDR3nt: TGTGCCAGCAGCAAGCAGGGTACAGATACGCAGTATTTT; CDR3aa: CASSKQGTDTQYF
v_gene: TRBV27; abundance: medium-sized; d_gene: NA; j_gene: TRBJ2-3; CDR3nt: TGTGCCAGCAGTCTGAGCAGGGGACCAGATACGCAGTATTTT; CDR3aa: CASSLSRGPDTQYF
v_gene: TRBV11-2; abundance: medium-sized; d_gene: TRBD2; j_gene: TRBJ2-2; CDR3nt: TGTGCCAGCAGCAGAACTAGCGGGAGGTCGGTCACCGGGGAGCTGTTTTTT; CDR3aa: CASSRTSGRSVTGELFF
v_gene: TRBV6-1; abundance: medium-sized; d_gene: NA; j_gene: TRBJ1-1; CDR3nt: TGTGCCAGCAGTCCGGGCGGGAGGGAAGCTTTCTTT; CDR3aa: CASSPGGREAFF
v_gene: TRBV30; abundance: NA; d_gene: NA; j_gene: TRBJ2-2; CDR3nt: TGTGCCTGGAGGGTCCTGAGGGAGCTGTTTTTT; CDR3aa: CAWRVLRELFF
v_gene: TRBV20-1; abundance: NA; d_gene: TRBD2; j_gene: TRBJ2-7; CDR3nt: TGCAGTGCTAGAGCTCCGACTAGCGGGAGATACGAGCAGTACTTC; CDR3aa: CSARAPTSGRYEQYF
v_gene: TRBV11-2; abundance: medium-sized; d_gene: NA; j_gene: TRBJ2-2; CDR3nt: TGTGCCAGCAGCTTAGTCAGGCGGACCGGGGAGCTGTTTTTT; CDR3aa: CASSLVRRTGELFF
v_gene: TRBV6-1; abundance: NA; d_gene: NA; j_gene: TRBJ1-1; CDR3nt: TGTGCCAGCAGCCCAGGGTTGAACACTGAAGCTTTCTTT; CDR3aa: CASSPGLNTEAFF
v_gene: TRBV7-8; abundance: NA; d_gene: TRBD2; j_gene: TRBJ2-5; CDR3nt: TGTGCCAGCAGCGACTCTAGCGGGGCTCGGGAAACCCAGTACTTC; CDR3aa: CASSDSSGARETQYF
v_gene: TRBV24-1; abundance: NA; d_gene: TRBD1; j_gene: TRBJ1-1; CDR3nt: TGTGCCACCCTAGACAGGGGGGCGAACACTGAAGCTTTCTTT; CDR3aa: CATLDRGANTEAFF
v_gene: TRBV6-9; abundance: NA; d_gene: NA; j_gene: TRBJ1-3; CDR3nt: TGTGCCAGCAGTTTGGGGGGGCGTTTCGGAAACACCATATATTTT; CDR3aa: CASSLGGRFGNTIYF
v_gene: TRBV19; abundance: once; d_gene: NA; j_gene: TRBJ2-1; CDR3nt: TGTGCCAGTAGCCGGGACGGTAACAATGAGCAGTTCTTC; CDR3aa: CASSRDGNNEQFF
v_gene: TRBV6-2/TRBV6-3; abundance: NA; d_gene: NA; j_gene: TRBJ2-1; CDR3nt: TGTGCCAGCAGTTACGGTAGCAGGAGGGCCGGATACAATGACCAGTTCTTC; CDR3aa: CASSYGSRRAGYNDQFF
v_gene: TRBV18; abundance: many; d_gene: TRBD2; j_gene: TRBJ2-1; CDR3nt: TGTGCCAGCTCATCAAACCCTGGGACTAGCGGGATAAGCTACAATGAGCAGTTCTTC; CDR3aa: CASSSNPGTSGISYNEQFF
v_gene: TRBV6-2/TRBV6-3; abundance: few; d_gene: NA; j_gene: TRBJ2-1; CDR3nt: TGTGCCAGCAAAGTCTACAATGAGCAGTTCTTC; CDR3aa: CASKVYNEQFF
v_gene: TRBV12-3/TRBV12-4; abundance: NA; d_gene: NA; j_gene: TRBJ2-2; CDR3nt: TGTGCCAGCAGACAGGCTTTGATCGACTTACAGAACACCGTGGAGCTGTTTTTT; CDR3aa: CASRQALIDLQNTVELFF
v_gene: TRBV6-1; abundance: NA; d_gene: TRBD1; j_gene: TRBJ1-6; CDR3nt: TGTGCCAGTTACAGGGGCTGCAGCTCACCCCTCCACTTT; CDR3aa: CASYRGCSSPLHF
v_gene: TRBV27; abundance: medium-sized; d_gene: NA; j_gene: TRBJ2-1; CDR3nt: TGTGCCAGCAGTCACGCCGGGACACACAATGAGCAGTTCTTC; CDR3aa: CASSHAGTHNEQFF
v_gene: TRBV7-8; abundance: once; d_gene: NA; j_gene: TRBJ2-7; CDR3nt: TGTGACAGCGGCACGGAGACAGGCTACGAGCAGTACTTC; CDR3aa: CDSGTETGYEQYF
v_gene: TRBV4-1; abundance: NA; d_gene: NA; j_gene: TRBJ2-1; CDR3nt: TGCGCCAGCAGCCAAGAAGGTTTTTGGGGCGACACCTACAATGAGCAGTTCTTC; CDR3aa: CASSQEGFWGDTYNEQFF
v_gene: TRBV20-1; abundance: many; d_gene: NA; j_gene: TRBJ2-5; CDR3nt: TGCAGTGCTATTCTCAGGGGAGAGACCCAGTACTTC; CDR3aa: CSAILRGETQYF
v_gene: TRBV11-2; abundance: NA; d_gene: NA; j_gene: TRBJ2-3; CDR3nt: TGTGCCAGCAGCTCCCCCGAAGGAGTTTCGACGCAGTATTTT; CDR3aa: CASSSPEGVSTQYF
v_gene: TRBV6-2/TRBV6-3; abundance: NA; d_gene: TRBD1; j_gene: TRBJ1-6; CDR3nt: TGTGCCAGCAGGCCGGGACAGGGTGGATCACCCCTCCACTTT; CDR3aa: CASRPGQGGSPLHF
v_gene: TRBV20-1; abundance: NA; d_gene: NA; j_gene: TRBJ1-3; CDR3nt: TGCAGTGCTAGGTCCCCGATGGCCTCTGGAAACACCATATATTTT; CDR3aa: CSARSPMASGNTIYF
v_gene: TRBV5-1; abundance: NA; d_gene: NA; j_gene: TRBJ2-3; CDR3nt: TGCGCCAGCAGCTTCACAGGGATTAGCACAGATACGCAGTATTTT; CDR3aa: CASSFTGISTDTQYF
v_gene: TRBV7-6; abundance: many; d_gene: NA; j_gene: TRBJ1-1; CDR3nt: TGTGCCAGCAGCTTATCAGTGAACACTGAAGCTTTCTTT; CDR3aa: CASSLSVNTEAFF
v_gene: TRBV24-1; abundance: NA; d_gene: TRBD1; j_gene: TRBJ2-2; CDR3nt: TGTGCCACGAAAACAGGGGCAGCCGGGGAGCTGTTTTTT; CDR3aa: CATKTGAAGELFF
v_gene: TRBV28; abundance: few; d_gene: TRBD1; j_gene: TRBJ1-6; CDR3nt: TGTGCCAGCATAACGACAGGGGACCTAAACGACTACTATAATTCACCCCTCCACTTT; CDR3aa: CASITTGDLNDYYNSPLHF
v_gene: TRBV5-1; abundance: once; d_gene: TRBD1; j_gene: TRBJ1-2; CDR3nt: TGCGCCAGCAGCTTGCTCCAGGGGGAGGAAGGCTACACCTTC; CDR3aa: CASSLLQGEEGYTF
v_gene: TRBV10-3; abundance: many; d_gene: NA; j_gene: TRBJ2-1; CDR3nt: TGTGCCATGTCCGTAGGGGGGGACTACAATGAGCAGTTCTTC; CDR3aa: CAMSVGGDYNEQFF
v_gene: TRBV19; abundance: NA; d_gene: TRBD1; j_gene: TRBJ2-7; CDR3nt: TGTGCCAGTAGTACCGGGACAGACTCCTACGAGCAGTACTTC; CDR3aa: CASSTGTDSYEQYF